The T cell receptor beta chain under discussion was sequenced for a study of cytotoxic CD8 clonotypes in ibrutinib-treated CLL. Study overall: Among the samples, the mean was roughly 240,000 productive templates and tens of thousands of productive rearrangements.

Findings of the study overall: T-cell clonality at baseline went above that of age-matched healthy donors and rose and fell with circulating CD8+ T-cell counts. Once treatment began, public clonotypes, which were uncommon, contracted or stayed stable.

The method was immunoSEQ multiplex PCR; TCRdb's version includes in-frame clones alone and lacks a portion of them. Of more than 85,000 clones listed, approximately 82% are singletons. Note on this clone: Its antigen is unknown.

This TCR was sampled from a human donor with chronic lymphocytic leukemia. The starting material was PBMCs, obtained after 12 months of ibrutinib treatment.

CDR3 loop: CASSLYTLMSNEKLFF. The CDR3 coding sequence is TGTGCCAGCAGCTTGTACACGCTAATGTCTAATGAAAAACTGTTTTTT. The rearrangement links TRBV5-6 to TRBJ1-4; no clear D. Germline loops: CDR1 SGHDT, CDR2 YYEEEE. The germline V and J ends were trimmed by 1 base and 3 bases, with 13 bases remaining between them. This CDR3 has 16 amino acids.